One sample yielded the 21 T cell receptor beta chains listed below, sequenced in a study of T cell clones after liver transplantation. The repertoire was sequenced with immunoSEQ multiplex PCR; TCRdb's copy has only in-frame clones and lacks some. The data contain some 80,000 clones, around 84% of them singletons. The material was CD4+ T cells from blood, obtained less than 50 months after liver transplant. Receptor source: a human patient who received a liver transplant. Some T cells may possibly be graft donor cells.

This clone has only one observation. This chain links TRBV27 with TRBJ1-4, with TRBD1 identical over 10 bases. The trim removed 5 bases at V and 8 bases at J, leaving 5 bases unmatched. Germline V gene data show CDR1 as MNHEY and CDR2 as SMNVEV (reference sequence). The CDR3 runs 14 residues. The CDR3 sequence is CASSPGTGEEKLFF. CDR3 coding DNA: TGTGCCAGCAGTCCAGGGACAGGGGAGGAAAAACTGTTTTTT.

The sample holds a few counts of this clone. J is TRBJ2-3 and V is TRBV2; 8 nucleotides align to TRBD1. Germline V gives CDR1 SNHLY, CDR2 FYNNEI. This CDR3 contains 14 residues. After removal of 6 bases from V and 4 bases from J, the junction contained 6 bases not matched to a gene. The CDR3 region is CASSLQGASDTQYF. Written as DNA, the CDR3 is TGTGCCAGCAGCCTGCAGGGGGCCTCAGATACGCAGTATTTT.

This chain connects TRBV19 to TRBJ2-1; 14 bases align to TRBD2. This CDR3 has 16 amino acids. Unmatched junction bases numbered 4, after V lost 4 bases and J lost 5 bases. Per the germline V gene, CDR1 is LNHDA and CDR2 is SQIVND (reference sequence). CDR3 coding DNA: TGTGCCAGTAGTACCTGGACTAGCGGGGGGAACAATGAGCAGTTCTTC. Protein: CASSTWTSGGNNEQFF.

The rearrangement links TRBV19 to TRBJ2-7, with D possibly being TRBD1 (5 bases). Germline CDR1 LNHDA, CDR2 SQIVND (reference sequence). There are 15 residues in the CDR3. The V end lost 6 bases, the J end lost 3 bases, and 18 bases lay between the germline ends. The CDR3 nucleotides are TGTGCCAGTAGGCCCGGCCGAGGACACAACTACGAGCAGTACTTC. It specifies CASRPGRGHNYEQYF.

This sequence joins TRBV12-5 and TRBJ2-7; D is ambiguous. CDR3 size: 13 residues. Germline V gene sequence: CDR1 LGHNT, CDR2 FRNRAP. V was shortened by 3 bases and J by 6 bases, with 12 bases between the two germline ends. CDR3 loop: CASGFGLTSEQYF. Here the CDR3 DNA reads TGTGCTAGTGGTTTCGGGCTGACGTCCGAGCAGTACTTC.

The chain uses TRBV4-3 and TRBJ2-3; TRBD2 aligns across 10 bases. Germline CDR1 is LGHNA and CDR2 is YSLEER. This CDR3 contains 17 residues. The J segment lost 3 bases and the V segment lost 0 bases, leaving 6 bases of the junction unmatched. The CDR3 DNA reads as TGCGCCAGCAGCCAAGATCTAGCGGGAGTATTTACAGATACGCAGTATTTT. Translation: CASSQDLAGVFTDTQYF.

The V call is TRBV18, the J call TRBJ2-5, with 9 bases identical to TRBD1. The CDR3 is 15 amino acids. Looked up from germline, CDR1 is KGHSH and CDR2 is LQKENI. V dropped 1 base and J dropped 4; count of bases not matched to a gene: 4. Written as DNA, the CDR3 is TGTGCCAGCTCACCACTGACAGGGGGTGGAGAGACCCAGTACTTC. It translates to CASSPLTGGGETQYF.

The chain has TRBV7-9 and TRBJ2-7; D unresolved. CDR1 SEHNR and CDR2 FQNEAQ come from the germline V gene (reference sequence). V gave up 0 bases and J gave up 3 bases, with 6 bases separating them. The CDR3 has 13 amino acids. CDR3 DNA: TGTGCCAGCAGCTTAGCGGCGAGCTACGAGCAGTACTTC. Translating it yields CASSLAASYEQYF.

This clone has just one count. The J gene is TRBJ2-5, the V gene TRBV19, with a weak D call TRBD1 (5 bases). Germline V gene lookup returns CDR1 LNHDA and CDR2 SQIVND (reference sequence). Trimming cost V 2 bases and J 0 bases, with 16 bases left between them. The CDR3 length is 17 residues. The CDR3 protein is CASSIFPGKGYQETQYF. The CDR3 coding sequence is TGTGCCAGTAGTATATTCCCAGGGAAAGGCTACCAAGAGACCCAGTACTTC.

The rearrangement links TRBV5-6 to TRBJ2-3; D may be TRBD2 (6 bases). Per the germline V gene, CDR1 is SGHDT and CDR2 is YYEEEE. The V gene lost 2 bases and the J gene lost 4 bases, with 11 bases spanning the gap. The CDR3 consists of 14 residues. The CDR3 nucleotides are TGTGCCAGCAGCTTTTTGGGAGGACCAGATACGCAGTATTTT. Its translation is CASSFLGGPDTQYF.

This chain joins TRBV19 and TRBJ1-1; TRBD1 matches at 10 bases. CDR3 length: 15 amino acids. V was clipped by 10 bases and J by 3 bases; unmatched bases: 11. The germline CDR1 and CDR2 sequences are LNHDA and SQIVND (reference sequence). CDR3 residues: CATLKGQGRDTEAFF. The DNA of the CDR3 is TGTGCCACCCTGAAGGGACAGGGGCGGGACACTGAAGCTTTCTTT.

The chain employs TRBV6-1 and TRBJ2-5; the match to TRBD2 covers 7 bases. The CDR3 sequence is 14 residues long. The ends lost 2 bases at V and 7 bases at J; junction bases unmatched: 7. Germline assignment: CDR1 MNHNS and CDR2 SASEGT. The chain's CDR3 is CASSETASGGTQYF. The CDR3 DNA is TGTGCCAGCAGTGAAACGGCTAGCGGAGGGACCCAGTACTTC.

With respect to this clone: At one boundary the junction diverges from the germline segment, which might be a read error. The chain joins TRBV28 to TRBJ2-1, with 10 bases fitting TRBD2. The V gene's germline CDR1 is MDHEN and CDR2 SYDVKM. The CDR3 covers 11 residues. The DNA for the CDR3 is TGTGCCAGCAGTTCCACTAGCGGGATTGTCTTC. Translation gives CASSSTSGIVF.

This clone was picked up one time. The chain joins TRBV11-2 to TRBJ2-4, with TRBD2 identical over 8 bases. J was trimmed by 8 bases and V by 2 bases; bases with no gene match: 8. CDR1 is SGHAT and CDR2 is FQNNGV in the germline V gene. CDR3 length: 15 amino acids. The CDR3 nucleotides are TGTGCCAGCAGCTTATTCCGGGAGGGTGCGCACATTCAGTACTTC. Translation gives CASSLFREGAHIQYF.

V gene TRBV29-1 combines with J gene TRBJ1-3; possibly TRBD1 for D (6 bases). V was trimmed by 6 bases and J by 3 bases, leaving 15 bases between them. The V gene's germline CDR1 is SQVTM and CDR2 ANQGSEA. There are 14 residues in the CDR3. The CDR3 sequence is CSVVTGMGGNTIYF. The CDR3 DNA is TGCAGCGTAGTTACAGGGATGGGTGGAAACACCATATATTTT.

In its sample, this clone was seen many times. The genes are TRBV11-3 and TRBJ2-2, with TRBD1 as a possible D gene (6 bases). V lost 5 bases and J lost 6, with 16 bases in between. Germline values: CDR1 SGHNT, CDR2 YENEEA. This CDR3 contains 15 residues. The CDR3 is CASSRKARGAGELFF. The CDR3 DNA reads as TGTGCCAGCAGCCGCAAAGCCAGGGGAGCCGGGGAGCTGTTTTTT.

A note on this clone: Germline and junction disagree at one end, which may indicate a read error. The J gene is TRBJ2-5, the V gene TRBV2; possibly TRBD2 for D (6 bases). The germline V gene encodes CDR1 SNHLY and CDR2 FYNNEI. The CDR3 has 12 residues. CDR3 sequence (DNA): TGTGCCAGTGGGACTGATCAAGCGACCCAGTACTTC. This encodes CASGTDQATQYF.

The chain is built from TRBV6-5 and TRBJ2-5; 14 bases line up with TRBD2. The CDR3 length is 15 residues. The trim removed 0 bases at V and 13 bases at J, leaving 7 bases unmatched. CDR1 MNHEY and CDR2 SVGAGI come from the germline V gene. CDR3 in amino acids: CASSYSGLAGGPAYF. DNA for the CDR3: TGTGCCAGCAGTTACTCCGGACTAGCGGGGGGTCCGGCGTACTTC.

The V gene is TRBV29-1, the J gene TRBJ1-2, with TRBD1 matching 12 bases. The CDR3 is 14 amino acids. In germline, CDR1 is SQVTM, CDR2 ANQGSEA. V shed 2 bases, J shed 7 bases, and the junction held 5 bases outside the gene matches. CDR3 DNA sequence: TGCAGCGTTGAACCGGGACAGGGGGCTGCTGGCTACACCTTC. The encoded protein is CSVEPGQGAAGYTF. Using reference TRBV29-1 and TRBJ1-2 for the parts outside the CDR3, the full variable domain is SAVISQKPSRDICQRGTSLTIQCQVDSQVTMMFWYRQQPGQSLTLIATANQGSEATYESGFVIDKFPISRPNLTFSTLTVSNMSPEDSSIYLCSVEPGQGAAGYTFGSGTRLTVV.

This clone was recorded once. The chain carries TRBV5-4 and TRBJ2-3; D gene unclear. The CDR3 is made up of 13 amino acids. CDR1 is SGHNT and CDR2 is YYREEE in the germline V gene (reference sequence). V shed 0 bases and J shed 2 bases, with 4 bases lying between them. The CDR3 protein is CASSLDSTDTQYF. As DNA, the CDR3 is TGTGCCAGCAGCTTGGACTCCACAGATACGCAGTATTTT. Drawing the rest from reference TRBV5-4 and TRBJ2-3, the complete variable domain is ETGVTQSPTHLIKTRGQQVTLRCSSQSGHNTVSWYQQALGQGPQFIFQYYREEENGRGNFPPRFSGLQFPNYSSELNVNALELDDSALYLCASSLDSTDTQYFGPGTRLTVL.

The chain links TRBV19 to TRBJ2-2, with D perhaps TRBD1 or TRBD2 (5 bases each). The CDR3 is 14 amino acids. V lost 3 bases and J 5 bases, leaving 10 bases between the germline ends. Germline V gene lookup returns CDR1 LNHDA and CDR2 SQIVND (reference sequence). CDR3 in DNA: TGTGCCAGTAGTATCGATGGGGGAACCGGGGAGCTGTTTTTT. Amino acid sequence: CASSIDGGTGELFF.